These 31 T cell receptor beta chains were sequenced from one sample in a study of cytomegalovirus exposure and HLA in healthy donors. Primers for the PCR totalled 60 Vbeta and 13 Jbeta. Here immunoSEQ multiplex PCR was the method, and the copy in TCRdb shows in-frame clones only, minus some. The sample consists of 150,000 to 200,000 clones, approximately 80% of them appearing once. The material sequenced was PBMCs. These receptors all stem from a male donor in good health and CMV-seropositive.

The CDR3 nucleotides are TGTGCCAGTAGTGGAGGGACAGGGCCTCACTATGGCTACACCTTC. The encoded protein is CASSGGTGPHYGYTF. The chain uses TRBV19 and TRBJ1-2, with 9 bases identical to TRBD1. The V segment lost 5 bases and the J segment 3 bases; nucleotides outside the gene matches: 7. CDR1 and CDR2 (germline): LNHDA, SQIVND (reference sequence). The CDR3 loop spans 15 amino acids.

This chain connects TRBV13 to TRBJ2-7; TRBD2 matches 9 bases. CDR3 length: 15 amino acids. Trimming cost V 4 bases and J 7 bases; bases outside gene matches: 11. Germline V lookup: CDR1 PRHDT, CDR2 FYEKMQ (reference sequence). The CDR3 is CASSSKLAGLGEQYF. DNA of the CDR3: TGTGCCAGCAGCTCGAAACTAGCGGGTTTGGGGGAGCAGTACTTC. The full variable domain, rest sourced from reference TRBV13 and TRBJ2-7, is AAGVIQSPRHLIKEKRETATLKCYPIPRHDTVYWYQQGPGQDPQFLISFYEKMQSDKGSIPDRFSAQQFSDYHSELNMSSLELGDSALYFCASSSKLAGLGEQYFGPGTRLTVT.

The chain carries TRBV7-9 and TRBJ2-3; 15 positions match TRBD2. The junction had 11 bases not matched to a gene; V was cut back by 5 bases and J by 2 bases. The CDR3 consists of 19 residues. Per the germline V gene, CDR1 is SEHNR and CDR2 is FQNEAQ (reference sequence). The CDR3 is CASSRGLAGGGLLTDTQYF. The DNA of the CDR3 is TGTGCCAGCAGCCGAGGACTAGCGGGAGGGGGCCTTCTCACAGATACGCAGTATTTT.

The V and J genes are TRBV30 and TRBJ1-1, with 9 bases aligning to TRBD1. V dropped 1 base and J dropped 5; count of bases not matched to a gene: 8. CDR3 length equals 15 residues. Germline CDR1 reads GTSNPN; CDR2 reads SVGIG (reference sequence). CDR3 loop: CAWSDPGTGRTEAFF. DNA for the CDR3: TGTGCCTGGAGTGACCCTGGGACAGGGAGGACTGAAGCTTTCTTT.

V gene TRBV5-4 combines with J gene TRBJ1-5; D gene ambiguous. CDR1 and CDR2 from the germline V gene are SGHNT and YYREEE (reference sequence). CDR3 length: 15 residues. The V gene lost 3 bases and the J gene lost 1 base, with 11 bases spanning the gap. CDR3 in amino acids: CASSSTPLSNQPQHF. The CDR3 coding sequence is TGTGCCAGCAGCTCGACACCACTCAGCAATCAGCCCCAGCATTTT.

The chain links TRBV18 to TRBJ2-7; 11 nucleotides align to TRBD2. The V and J ends lost 3 bases and 2 bases, in that order; junction bases with no gene match: 3. The CDR3 is 15 residues long. The germline V gene encodes CDR1 KGHSH and CDR2 LQKENI. CDR3 region: CASSPGTSGAYEQYF. The CDR3 DNA sequence: TGTGCCAGCTCACCTGGGACTAGCGGAGCCTACGAGCAGTACTTC.

This clone was seen once. For the CDR3, the DNA is TGTGCCTGGAGTGTACTCGGACTAGCGGGCTACAATGAGCAGTTCTTC. This gives the protein CAWSVLGLAGYNEQFF. The V and J genes are TRBV30 and TRBJ2-1; TRBD2 agrees at 11 bases. The germline CDR1 and CDR2 sequences are GTSNPN and SVGIG (reference sequence). This CDR3 has 16 amino acids. After removal of 0 bases from V and 3 bases from J, the junction contained 4 bases not matched to a gene.

V is TRBV7-2 and J is TRBJ2-3; a weak D match, TRBD1 (6 bases). The CDR3 has 18 residues. Germline values: CDR1 SGHTA, CDR2 FQGNSA. Trimming shortened V by 3 bases and J by 4 bases, and 23 bases separated the two germline ends. The CDR3 DNA is TGTGCCAGCAGCTTGTCCATTGCGGCCGGCCAGGGGTCAGATACGCAGTATTTT. As protein: CASSLSIAAGQGSDTQYF.

A few counts support this clone. The rearrangement joins TRBV6-1 to TRBJ1-1; 8 nucleotides agree with TRBD1. After removal of 6 bases from V and 1 base from J, the junction contained 4 bases not matched to a gene. The length of the CDR3 is 14 residues. Per the germline V gene, CDR1 is MNHNS and CDR2 is SASEGT. The CDR3 DNA follows: TGTGCCAGCAGAGAACAGGGGGAGAACACTGAAGCTTTCTTT. This codes for CASREQGENTEAFF.

Worth noting for this clone: The germline gene is not matched at one end of the junction; a read error may be the cause. Other DNA sequences in this specimen translate into the identical CDR3. The chain couples TRBV7-9 to TRBJ2-7; tentative D call: TRBD1 (6 bases). Germline CDR1 is SEHNR and CDR2 is FQNEAQ (reference sequence). CDR3 length: 12 amino acids. Here the CDR3 reads CSSSLDSYEQYF. CDR3 nucleotides: TGTTCCAGCAGCTTGGACAGCTACGAGCAGTACTTC.

The chain is built from TRBV7-9 and TRBJ2-3; tentative D call: TRBD1 (6 bases). The V end was cut by 3 bases, the J end by 0 bases, with 7 bases between. CDR1 is SEHNR, CDR2 FQNEAQ, per germline (reference sequence). CDR3 size: 14 residues. The CDR3 nucleotides read TGTGCCAGCAGCTTGGACAGTAGCACAGATACGCAGTATTTT. Its translation: CASSLDSSTDTQYF.

This clone showed up just a few times. The chain recombines TRBV7-6 with TRBJ2-1, with 13 nucleotides matching TRBD2. The CDR3 covers 17 residues. Germline-derived CDR1 and CDR2 are SGHVS and FNYEAQ. With 2 bases clipped from V and 7 bases from J, the junction kept 8 bases outside the gene matches. DNA of the CDR3: TGTGCCAGCAGCTTAAGACTAGCGGGAGGCGGGGAGAATGAGCAGTTCTTC. Encoded protein: CASSLRLAGGGENEQFF.

This clone has more than one count but fewer than ten. The chain links TRBV19 to TRBJ2-5; 9 nucleotides agree with TRBD2. Judging by the DNA end, TRBJ2-7 fits better; the J call may be wrong. The CDR3 extends over 16 amino acids. CDR1 is LNHDA, CDR2 SQIVND, per germline (reference sequence). CDR3 amino acids: CASSMGVAGGTYEQYF. CDR3 coding DNA: TGTGCCAGTAGTATGGGCGTGGCGGGAGGGACCTACGAGCAGTACTTC.

In its sample, this clone was seen a few times. The chain combines TRBV2 with TRBJ1-4; 10 bases are a match to TRBD1. CDR3 size: 14 residues. The V and J ends lost 4 bases and 8 bases, in that order; junction bases with no gene match: 4. CDR1 and CDR2 (germline): SNHLY, FYNNEI. CDR3 DNA: TGTGCCAGCAGTGTGGACAGGGGGAGGGAAAAACTGTTTTTT. It codes for CASSVDRGREKLFF.

The chain carries TRBV7-3 and TRBJ2-1; TRBD2 might be the D (6 bases). Between the trimmed V and J ends, which lost 2 bases and 3 bases, there was a span of 14 bases. Germline CDR1 is SGHTA and CDR2 is FQGTGA. CDR3 length equals 16 residues. CDR3 sequence: CASSLEGGTVYNEQFF. The CDR3 DNA reads as TGTGCCAGCAGCTTAGAAGGAGGGACTGTCTACAATGAGCAGTTCTTC.

The rearrangement links TRBV6-1 to TRBJ1-5; D is ambiguous. The CDR3 covers 13 residues. Trimming shortened V by 6 bases and J by 3 bases, and 9 bases separated the two germline ends. The germline CDR1 and CDR2 sequences are MNHNS and SASEGT. The CDR3: CASSTGDNQPQHF. The CDR3 bases are TGTGCCAGCAGCACGGGAGACAATCAGCCCCAGCATTTT.

J is TRBJ2-7 and V is TRBV4-1, with 7 bases lining up with TRBD1. CDR3 size: 14 residues. V lost 2 bases, J lost 11 bases, and 12 bases stayed unmatched. CDR1 MGHRA and CDR2 YSYEKL come from the germline V gene. CDR3 nucleotides: TGCGCCAGCAGCCAACAACGGGACAGCTCCTTGAAGTACTTC. It translates to CASSQQRDSSLKYF.

The rearrangement joins TRBV11-2 to TRBJ2-7, with TRBD2 matching over 7 bases. The CDR3 has 17 residues. V was clipped by 1 base and J by 4 bases; unmatched bases: 13. CDR1 and CDR2 (germline): SGHAT, FQNNGV. CDR3 sequence (DNA): TGTGCCAGCAGCTTAGTTAGGGCCGGGGGGAGGGCGTACGAGCAGTACTTC. It yields the protein CASSLVRAGGRAYEQYF.

As to this clone: Germline and junction disagree at one end, which may indicate a read error. The chain recombines TRBV7-9 with TRBJ1-1, with 7 bases fitting TRBD1. Germline CDR1 reads SEHNR; CDR2 reads FQNEAQ (reference sequence). The CDR3 is 17 residues long. CDR3 in amino acids: CSSTPRQGPIGDTEAFF. CDR3 bases: TGTTCCAGCACTCCCCGACAGGGACCAATCGGGGACACTGAAGCTTTCTTT.

The chain combines TRBV19 with TRBJ2-7; 12 bases align to TRBD2. Per the germline V gene, CDR1 is LNHDA and CDR2 is SQIVND (reference sequence). Unmatched junction bases numbered 15, after V lost 1 base and J lost 5 bases. The CDR3 spans 19 residues. The CDR3 loop reads CASSIGFFSTSGRQNEQYF. The CDR3 nucleotides read TGTGCCAGTAGTATAGGCTTCTTTTCTACTAGCGGGAGGCAAAACGAGCAGTACTTC. Based on the CDR3 plus reference TRBV19 and TRBJ2-7, the full variable domain is DGGITQSPKYLFRKEGQNVTLSCEQNLNHDAMYWYRQDPGQGLRLIYYSQIVNDFQKGDIAEGYSVSREKKESFPLTVTSAQKNPTAFYLCASSIGFFSTSGRQNEQYFGPGTRLTVT.

The chain carries TRBV28 and TRBJ1-5, with a possible D match to TRBD1 (6 bases). Trimming stripped 7 bases from V and 4 bases from J, with 17 bases between. CDR1 MDHEN and CDR2 SYDVKM come from the germline V gene. This CDR3 is 15 amino acids long. CDR3 amino acids: CASILMGGGNQPQHF. As DNA, the CDR3 is TGTGCCAGCATCCTTATGGGAGGGGGGAATCAGCCCCAGCATTTT.

The chain carries TRBV7-2 and TRBJ2-3, with D hard to call. V gave up 10 bases and J gave up 1 base, with 15 bases separating them. CDR1 is SGHTA and CDR2 is FQGNSA in the germline V gene. CDR3 length: 14 residues. Written as DNA, the CDR3 is TGTGCCACTCAAACGGGTTATCGCACAGATACGCAGTATTTT. Translated: CATQTGYRTDTQYF. Variable domain in full (rest from reference TRBV7-2 and TRBJ2-3): GAGVSQSPSNKVTEKGKDVELRCDPISGHTALYWYRQSLGQGLEFLIYFQGNSAPDKSGLPSDRFSAERTGGSVSTLTIQRTQQEDSAVYLCATQTGYRTDTQYFGPGTRLTVL.

The rearrangement joins TRBV2 to TRBJ2-5, with a possible D match to TRBD2 (7 bases). V was clipped by 8 bases and J by 7 bases, with 8 bases between them. The CDR3 extends over 10 amino acids. The V gene's germline CDR1 is SNHLY and CDR2 FYNNEI. Here the CDR3 DNA reads TGTGCCAGCCGGGGGGCGACCCAGTACTTC. As protein: CASRGATQYF.

The chain employs TRBV28 and TRBJ2-5; D may be TRBD1 (5 bases). Matching the DNA end better, TRBJ2-7 makes the J call doubtful. The germline CDR1 and CDR2 sequences are MDHEN and SYDVKM. The CDR3 sequence is 14 residues long. CDR3 in amino acids: CASSLTHRLYEQYF. In nucleotides, the CDR3 is TGTGCCAGCAGTTTGACGCACAGGCTATACGAGCAGTACTTC.

The CDR3 nucleotides read TGCAGTGCTATCGGTTATGGCTACACCTTC. It is translated as CSAIGYGYTF. This chain connects TRBV20-1 to TRBJ1-2, with no clear D. V dropped 4 bases and J dropped 5 bases, with 5 bases sitting between them. CDR3 length: 10 amino acids. From germline, CDR1 is DFQATT and CDR2 SNEGSKA (reference sequence).

The J gene is TRBJ2-3, the V gene TRBV5-1; 10 bases align to TRBD2. The CDR3 is made up of 19 amino acids. Trimming cost V 4 bases and J 7 bases; bases outside gene matches: 21. The germline V gene has CDR1 SGHRS and CDR2 YFSETQ. CDR3 sequence (DNA): TGCGCCAGCAGCCCCGGACAGGGTTTGACTAGCGGGTTCGGCAATACGCAGTATTTT. It codes for CASSPGQGLTSGFGNTQYF.

V usage is TRBV5-1 and J usage is TRBJ2-5, with D possibly matching TRBD1 (6 bases). Trimming pared 5 bases from V and 3 bases from J, leaving 8 bases between. Germline V lookup: CDR1 SGHRS, CDR2 YFSETQ. The CDR3 is made up of 12 amino acids. The CDR3 protein is CASSPGEETQYF. As DNA, the CDR3 is TGCGCCAGCAGTCCAGGGGAAGAGACCCAGTACTTC.

The J gene is TRBJ1-2, the V gene TRBV19; D not resolved. There are 13 residues in the CDR3. V lost 2 bases to trimming and J lost 7 bases, with 11 bases between them. In germline, CDR1 is LNHDA, CDR2 SQIVND (reference sequence). The CDR3 is CASSITGSGGYTF. In DNA, the CDR3 is TGTGCCAGTAGTATAACGGGATCTGGTGGCTACACCTTC.

In DNA, the CDR3 is TGTGCCAGCAGTGTGAGGGATCCGTGGGGTGAAGCTTTCTTT. Translation gives CASSVRDPWGEAFF. The chain links TRBV6-1 to TRBJ1-1; D remains unclear. The germline V gene encodes CDR1 MNHNS and CDR2 SASEGT. Trimming stripped 4 bases from V and 7 bases from J, with 16 bases between. The length of the CDR3 is 14 residues.

This clone came up a few times. This sequence joins TRBV6-5 and TRBJ2-5; weak D call: TRBD1 (6 bases). This CDR3 comprises 15 residues. Germline CDR1 reads MNHEY; CDR2 reads SVGAGI. The V end was cut by 6 bases, the J end by 5 bases, with 19 bases between. The CDR3 reads CASSREAGVRETQYF. CDR3 DNA sequence: TGTGCCAGCAGCCGCGAGGCAGGGGTCCGGGAGACCCAGTACTTC.

The rearrangement joins TRBV4-2 to TRBJ2-1, with 7 bases lining up with TRBD2. Germline loops: CDR1 LGHNA, CDR2 YNFKEQ. Losses at the gene ends were 0 bases for V and 6 bases for J; bases not matched to a gene: 11. This CDR3 contains 17 residues. The CDR3 is CASSQDLTGRAANEQFF. The CDR3 DNA is TGTGCCAGCAGCCAAGATCTCACGGGGAGGGCGGCCAATGAGCAGTTCTTC.